These T cell receptor beta chains were read from a single sample in a study of long-term antiretroviral therapy in people with HIV. The method was immunoSEQ multiplex PCR; TCRdb's version includes in-frame clones alone and lacks a portion of them. Of over 20,000 clones listed, 80% to 90% are singletons. This sample comprised unsorted PBMCs, obtained 3 years after starting antiretroviral therapy. The receptor set was obtained from a man aged 18-30 years with HIV. Each CDR3 is given with its conserved first and last residue. Each record gives: V gene, D gene, clone size, J gene, CDR3 DNA, CDR3 protein. The D gene is left open where the match is weak. A row's size may be missing; if present it is once, few, many or a size class.

TRBV5-1	NA	once	TRBJ2-3	TGCGCCAGCAGCTTGGCGTTCTCGTCTAGCACAGATACGCAGTATTTT	CASSLAFSSSTDTQYF
TRBV7-2	NA	NA	TRBJ1-2	TGTGCCAGCAGCTTAACCCTGTGGGGAGGGGTCTATGGCTACACCTTC	CASSLTLWGGVYGYTF
TRBV7-9	NA	NA	TRBJ1-2	TGTGCCAGCAGCTTCACCGAGAACTATGGCTACACCTTC	CASSFTENYGYTF
TRBV18	NA	NA	TRBJ1-1	TGTGCCAGCTCACAGGGACAGAACACTGAAGCTTTCTTT	CASSQGQNTEAFF
TRBV27	NA	NA	TRBJ1-5	TGTGCCAGCAGCTTTGGGCTAAATAGCAATCAGCCCCAGCATTTT	CASSFGLNSNQPQHF
TRBV19	TRBD1	NA	TRBJ1-3	TGTGCCAGTAGTAACAGGGGCTCTGGAAACACCATATATTTT	CASSNRGSGNTIYF
TRBV6-5	NA	few	TRBJ1-3	TGTGCCAGCAGTTACTCAGGGTCTGGAAACACCATATATTTT	CASSYSGSGNTIYF
TRBV5-4	NA	NA	TRBJ2-3	TGTGCCAGCAGCCTCCGACCCACAGATACGCAGTATTTT	CASSLRPTDTQYF
TRBV4-1	NA	NA	TRBJ2-3	TGCGCCAGCAGCCAAGATCCAGGGACACCCAGCACAGATACGCAGTATTTT	CASSQDPGTPSTDTQYF
TRBV2	NA	NA	TRBJ1-1	TGTGCCAGCATGGGGACTGAAGCTTTCTTT	CASMGTEAFF
TRBV2	TRBD1	few	TRBJ1-6	TGTGCCAGCAGTAGCCGACAGGGCTATAATTCACCCCTCCACTTT	CASSSRQGYNSPLHF
TRBV28	NA	NA	TRBJ1-2	TGTGCCAGCACCCCCCCCGAGAGTTACACAGGCTACACCTTC	CASTPPESYTGYTF
TRBV6-5	TRBD1	NA	TRBJ2-7	TGTGCCAGCAGTTATGGACAGGGGGGCTACGAGCAGTACTTC	CASSYGQGGYEQYF
TRBV28	NA	NA	TRBJ2-5	TGTGCCAGCAGTCCGATGACACCGCAAGAGACCCAGTACTTC	CASSPMTPQETQYF
TRBV19	TRBD1	NA	TRBJ1-3	TGTGCCAGTACTCCGACAGGGACGGACACCATATATTTT	CASTPTGTDTIYF
TRBV7-9	NA	NA	TRBJ2-2	TGTGCCAGCAGCCTCGTGCGGACGGCCACCGGGGAGCTGTTTTTT	CASSLVRTATGELFF
TRBV7-9	NA	NA	TRBJ1-1	TGTGCCAGCAGCCGCCAGGACAGAAACACTGAAGCTTTCTTT	CASSRQDRNTEAFF
TRBV27	NA	NA	TRBJ2-6	TGTGCCAGCACCCCCTTCTCTGGGGCCAACGTCCTGACTTTC	CASTPFSGANVLTF
TRBV18	NA	NA	TRBJ2-3	TGTGCCAGCTCTTTTACGCGGGGACTGTCCACAGATACGCAGTATTTT	CASSFTRGLSTDTQYF
TRBV5-4	TRBD2	NA	TRBJ2-1	TGTGCCAGCAGCTCCGCGGGGGGGCAATCCTACAATGAGCAGTTCTTC	CASSSAGGQSYNEQFF
TRBV5-4	NA	medium-sized	TRBJ2-1	TGTGCCAGCAGCGCAGACAGGCCCGATGAGCAGTTCTTC	CASSADRPDEQFF
TRBV6-4	NA	NA	TRBJ1-1	TGTGCCAGCAGTGACCCGGTGGGGTTAGCTTTCTTT	CASSDPVGLAFF
TRBV19	NA	NA	TRBJ1-2	TGTGCCAGTAGCAAACGTAACTATGGCTACACCTTC	CASSKRNYGYTF
TRBV19	NA	NA	TRBJ1-5	TGTGCCAGTAGTATCCGGGATTACAATCAGCCCCAGCATTTT	CASSIRDYNQPQHF
TRBV19	NA	NA	TRBJ2-1	TGTGCCAGTAGTATGGGGCAGGGCACGGTCTTC	CASSMGQGTVF
TRBV5-1	NA	once	TRBJ2-7	TGCGCCAGCAGGTCCAAGGAAACAACCTACGAGCAGTACTTC	CASRSKETTYEQYF
TRBV16	NA	NA	TRBJ1-3	TGTGCCAGCAGCCAAATTCAGTCCCGTTACTCTGGAAACACCATATATTTT	CASSQIQSRYSGNTIYF
TRBV11-1	NA	NA	TRBJ1-1	TGTGCCAGCAGCCGACAGAGCCGCATGAACACTGAAGCTTTCTTT	CASSRQSRMNTEAFF
TRBV7-6	NA	few	TRBJ2-5	TGTGCCAGCAGCCAACAGGCGCAGGGAATCGAGACCCAGTACTTC	CASSQQAQGIETQYF
TRBV7-8	NA	NA	TRBJ1-1	TGTGCCAGCAGCCGGGTAGAGCTTGGCACTGAAGCTTTCTTT	CASSRVELGTEAFF
TRBV30	NA	NA	TRBJ2-3	TGTGCCTGGGGGAACGGAGATACGCAGTATTTT	CAWGNGDTQYF
TRBV10-3	NA	NA	TRBJ1-1	TGTGCCATCAGCCCGGTCCCGCGGGACACTGAAGCTTTCTTT	CAISPVPRDTEAFF
TRBV14	TRBD2	once	TRBJ2-3	TGTGCCAGCAGCCAAGAGGGACTAGATCCAGATACGCAGTATTTT	CASSQEGLDPDTQYF
TRBV4-1	TRBD1	NA	TRBJ1-2	TGCGCCAGCAGCCGCTCAGTCCTTCAGGGGGGCGCAGGACTGTCTAACTATGGCTACACCTTC	CASSRSVLQGGAGLSNYGYTF
TRBV18	NA	NA	TRBJ2-6	TGTGCCAGCTCACCAGCAGGGGCTGGGGCCAACGTCCTGACTTTC	CASSPAGAGANVLTF
TRBV7-2	NA	NA	TRBJ1-6	TGTGCCAGCACCCTCGCAATTGGTGGGTCACCCCTCCACTTT	CASTLAIGGSPLHF
TRBV28	NA	NA	TRBJ1-2	TGTGCCAGCAGTTTAGACCCAAAGGAGAACTATGGCTACACCTTC	CASSLDPKENYGYTF
TRBV27	NA	NA	TRBJ1-2	TGTGCCAGCAGTTTATCGGTCAGGGGCTATGGCTACACCTTC	CASSLSVRGYGYTF
TRBV27	NA	NA	TRBJ1-5	TGTGCCAGCAGTTTGGGAATGGACAATCAGCCCCAGCATTTT	CASSLGMDNQPQHF